This TCR beta chain was identified during a study of blood T cell repertoires in COVID-19 (dated by TCRdb to 2020 to 2021). At the level of the whole study: Collaborator samples came from the United States, Italy and Spain and covered acute and convalescent phases of COVID-19. The prospective study material was composed of cDNA or gDNA derived from T cells, B-cell-depleted T cells, or PBMCs. Subjects who had been exposed to COVID-19, were actively infected with it, or had recovered from it provided the deeply sampled blood TCRbeta repertoires that made up the dataset. The repertoires were released in a freely available public database intended as a resource for research on the immune response to SARS-CoV-2. Samples were obtained from the ongoing ImmuneRACE study (first 160 participants) and from 1,254 subjects provided by 6 global collaborators. The sample metadata nearly always contained a de-identified subject ID, COVID-19 status, age in years and sex. Where available, HLA class I and class II types were taken from metadata supplied by the sample provider and were not determined by assay-based typing.

A note on this clone: Its antigen remains undetermined. The sample holds no much larger clone one base away, and base qualities are not on file.

Whole blood was collected in K2EDTA tubes by collaborating institutions according to the institutions' own protocols. For TCRbeta analysis, collaborators shipped samples as frozen whole blood, isolated PBMCs, or DNA extracted from either of those sample types. The immunoSEQ Assay, a bias-controlled multiplex PCR, was used to amplify TCRbeta CDR3 regions from genomic DNA. The paper's processing steps were these. Nucleated cell counts per sample were estimated from amplification of reference gene primers within the assay. Sequence reads were collapsed and filtered to measure the absolute abundance of every unique TCRbeta CDR3 rearrangement. Productive Simpson clonality was computed per sample as the square root of Simpson's diversity index over productive rearrangements. TCRdb stores this immuneACCESS table with in-frame sequences only. Part of the clones is absent; in the studies checked, under half of the shortfall reflects unresolved V genes, and no reason is known for the rest. V and J calls and clone size are those listed in that table; D and trimming were worked out from the DNA. This sample holds hundreds of thousands of clones; roughly 82% were observed only once. The top ten hold about 4.4% of the sample.

General study outcomes and caveats: The amount of clinical and demographic metadata varied by source and participant and was provided uncurated.

Reading the germline V gene (reference sequence) gives CDR1 LGHDT and CDR2 YNNKEL. A distance of 10 bases separates the germline ends of V and J, which lose 4 bases and 2 bases respectively. Including cysteine and phenylalanine, the CDR3 has 14 amino acids. Of all the DNA, just the CDR3 is kept, 42 bases in frame from base 1. Sequenced: peripheral blood. The sequence links TRBV3-1 (or the pseudogene TRBV3-2) to TRBJ2-3; 5 matching bases give a weak D call of TRBD1. This sequence originates from a woman in her sixties or seventies with acute or convalescent COVID-19. The CDR3 protein: CASSRRTSTDTQYF. The DNA reads as follows: TGTGCCAGCAGCCGACGGACATCCACAGATACGCAGTATTTT.